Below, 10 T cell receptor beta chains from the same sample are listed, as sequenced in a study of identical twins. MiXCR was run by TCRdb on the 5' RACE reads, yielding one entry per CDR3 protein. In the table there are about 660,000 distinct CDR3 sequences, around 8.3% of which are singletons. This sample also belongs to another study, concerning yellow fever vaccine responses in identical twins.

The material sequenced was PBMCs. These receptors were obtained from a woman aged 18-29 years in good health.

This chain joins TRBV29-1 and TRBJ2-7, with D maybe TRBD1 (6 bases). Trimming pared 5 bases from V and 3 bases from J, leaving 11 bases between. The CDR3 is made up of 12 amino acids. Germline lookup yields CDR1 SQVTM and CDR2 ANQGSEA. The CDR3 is CSVKDSIYEQYF. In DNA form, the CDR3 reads TGCAGCGTTAAGGACAGCATCTACGAGCAGTACTTC.

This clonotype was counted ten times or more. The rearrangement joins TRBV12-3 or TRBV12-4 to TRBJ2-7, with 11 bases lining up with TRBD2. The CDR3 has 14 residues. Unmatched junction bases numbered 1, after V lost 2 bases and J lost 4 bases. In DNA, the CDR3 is TGTGCCAGCAGTTTATCTAGCGGGGGGTACGAGCAGTACTTC. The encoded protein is CASSLSSGGYEQYF.

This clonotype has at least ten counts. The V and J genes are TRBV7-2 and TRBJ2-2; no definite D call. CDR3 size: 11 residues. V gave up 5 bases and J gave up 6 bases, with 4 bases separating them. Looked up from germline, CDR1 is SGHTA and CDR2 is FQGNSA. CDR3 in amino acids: CASSRSGELFF. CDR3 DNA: TGTGCCAGCAGCCGATCCGGGGAGCTGTTTTTT.

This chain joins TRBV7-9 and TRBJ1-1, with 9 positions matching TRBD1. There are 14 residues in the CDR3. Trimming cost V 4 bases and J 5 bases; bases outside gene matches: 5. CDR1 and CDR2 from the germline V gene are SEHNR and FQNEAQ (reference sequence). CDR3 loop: CASSSGQGRTEAFF. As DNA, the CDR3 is TGTGCCAGCAGCTCCGGACAGGGGAGGACTGAAGCTTTCTTT.

The DNA for the CDR3 is TGTGCCAGCAGCTTAAGGGGCAGGGACAATCAGCCCCAGCATTTT. Protein: CASSLRGRDNQPQHF. The chain is built from TRBV7-8 and TRBJ1-5, with D possibly TRBD1 on 5 matching bases. Deletions cut 2 bases from V and 3 bases from J, with 11 bases between. Germline assignment: CDR1 SGHVS and CDR2 FQNEAQ. The CDR3 spans 15 residues.

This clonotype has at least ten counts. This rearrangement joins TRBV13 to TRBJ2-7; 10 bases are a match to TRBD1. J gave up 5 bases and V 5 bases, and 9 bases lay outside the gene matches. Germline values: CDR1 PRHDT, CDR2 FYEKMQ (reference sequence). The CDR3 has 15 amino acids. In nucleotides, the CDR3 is TGTGCCAGCAGCGCACGGACAGGGGGTCATCACGAGCAGTACTTC. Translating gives CASSARTGGHHEQYF.

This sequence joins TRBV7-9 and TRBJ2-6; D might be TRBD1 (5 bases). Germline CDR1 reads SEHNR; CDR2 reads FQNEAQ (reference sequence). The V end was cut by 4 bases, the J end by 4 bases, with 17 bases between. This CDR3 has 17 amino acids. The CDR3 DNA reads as TGTGCCAGCAGCTCCCCCCAGGGCCTAGTAGGGGCCAACGTCCTGACTTTC. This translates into CASSSPQGLVGANVLTF.

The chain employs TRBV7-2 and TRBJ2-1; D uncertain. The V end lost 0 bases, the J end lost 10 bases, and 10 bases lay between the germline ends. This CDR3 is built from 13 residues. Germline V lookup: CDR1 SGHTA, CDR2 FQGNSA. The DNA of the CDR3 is TGTGCCAGCAGCTTAGCGCTAGTCCTCGAGCAGTTCTTC. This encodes CASSLALVLEQFF.

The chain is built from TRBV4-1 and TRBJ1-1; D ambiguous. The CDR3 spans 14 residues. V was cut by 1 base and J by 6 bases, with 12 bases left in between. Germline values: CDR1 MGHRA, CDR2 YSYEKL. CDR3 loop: CASSQGGGIAEAFF. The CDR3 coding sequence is TGCGCCAGCAGCCAAGGTGGAGGGATTGCTGAAGCTTTCTTT.

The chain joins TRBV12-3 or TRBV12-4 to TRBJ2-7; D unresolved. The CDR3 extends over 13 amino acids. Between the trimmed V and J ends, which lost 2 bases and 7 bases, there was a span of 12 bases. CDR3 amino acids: CASSLNGHGEQYF. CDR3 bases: TGTGCCAGCAGTTTAAACGGTCATGGTGAGCAGTACTTC.